This T cell receptor beta chain was sequenced in a study of T cells in Graves' hyperthyroidism and ophthalmopathy. Germline V lookup: CDR1 KGHDR, CDR2 SFDVKD. The length of the CDR3 is 13 residues. The investigators amplified TCR beta CDR3 regions from RNA transcripts. Initially, a first-round RT-PCR of the TCR CDR3 employed the HTBI primer set. TCRdb re-called the multiplex PCR reads with MiXCR, one entry per CDR3 protein. The sample lists around 660,000 distinct CDR3 sequences, about 45% occurring once. For this clonotype: With a much larger clone just one base away, this may be a read error.

Material: peripheral blood or thyroid tissue (not recorded which). The TCR originated in an adult man with Graves' disease, either hyperthyroidism or ophthalmopathy (not recorded which). The chain joins TRBV24-1 to TRBJ1-2; no clear D gene. The CDR3 region is CAASDPERNGYTF. In DNA, the CDR3 is TGTGCCGCCAGTGACCCGGAGAGGAATGGCTACACCTTC.